This entry describes one T cell receptor (beta chain). Trimming left V 3 bases short and J 7 bases short, with 10 bases between. The CDR3 is made up of 14 amino acids. Germline V gives CDR1 MDHEN, CDR2 SYDVKM. These data are taken from a study of blood T cell repertoires in COVID-19. Original analysis: Quantification of nucleated cells was approximated via reference gene primer amplification. Sequenced by immunoSEQ multiplex PCR; TCRdb stores in-frame clones only, minus some. Clonal size and the V and J genes are those of that table, whereas D and trimming came from the DNA. The sample holds nearly 250,000 clones; 86% are singletons and the top ten take 1.6%.

The chain has TRBV28 and TRBJ1-6, with D perhaps TRBD1 (5 bases). The clonotype originates from a woman aged 55-69 years who had recovered from COVID-19. Sequencing was carried out using peripheral blood. The CDR3 DNA sequence: TGTGCCAGCAGTTTCCCCGACAGAAATTCACCCCTCCACTTT. This encodes CASSFPDRNSPLHF.